Presented here are 25 T cell receptor beta chains from one specimen sequenced in a study of blood T cell repertoires in COVID-19. Sequencing used immunoSEQ multiplex PCR; TCRdb keeps in-frame clones, though not all of them. Altogether some 150,000 clones are present, about 83% being singletons, with the ten largest covering about an eighth. The specimen was peripheral blood. These receptors all stem from an older woman with COVID-19, enrolled during active disease.

The V and J genes are TRBV18 and TRBJ2-1; no firm D call. Germline V gene sequence: CDR1 KGHSH, CDR2 LQKENI. This CDR3 is built from 12 residues. Deletions cut 5 bases from V and 3 bases from J, with 5 bases between. The chain's CDR3 is CASSFIYNEQFF. The CDR3 coding sequence is TGTGCCAGCTCATTCATCTACAATGAGCAGTTCTTC.

This chain uses TRBV19 with TRBJ2-5, with 8 bases lining up with TRBD2. This CDR3 is built from 14 residues. V lost 5 bases and J lost 5; bases outside the gene matches: 7. Germline V gene lookup returns CDR1 LNHDA and CDR2 SQIVND (reference sequence). This CDR3 is CASSGQRGRETQYF. DNA of the CDR3: TGTGCCAGTAGTGGCCAGCGGGGGAGGGAGACCCAGTACTTC. Full variable domain (missing parts from reference TRBV19 and TRBJ2-5): DGGITQSPKYLFRKEGQNVTLSCEQNLNHDAMYWYRQDPGQGLRLIYYSQIVNDFQKGDIAEGYSVSREKKESFPLTVTSAQKNPTAFYLCASSGQRGRETQYFGPGTRLLVL.

This chain connects TRBV19 to TRBJ2-1, with 16 bases identical to TRBD2. Per germline, CDR1 LNHDA and CDR2 SQIVND (reference sequence). The CDR3 spans 18 residues. The CDR3 region is CATRGLAGGGSSYNEQFF. Written as DNA, the CDR3 is TGTGCGACCCGGGGACTAGCGGGAGGGGGGAGCTCCTACAATGAGCAGTTCTTC.

The rearrangement links TRBV10-3 to TRBJ2-7, with 12 bases lining up with TRBD2. The J segment lost 6 bases and the V segment lost 5 bases, leaving 5 bases of the junction unmatched. Germline lookup yields CDR1 ENHRY and CDR2 SYGVKD. The CDR3 runs 14 residues. The CDR3 reads CAISLTSGSSEQYF. In nucleotides, the CDR3 is TGTGCCATCAGTTTGACTAGCGGGAGTAGCGAGCAGTACTTC.

J is TRBJ1-5 and V is TRBV19; D may be TRBD1 (6 bases). Germline values: CDR1 LNHDA, CDR2 SQIVND (reference sequence). V was shortened by 8 bases and J by 3 bases, with 17 bases between the two germline ends. This CDR3 contains 15 residues. The CDR3, as DNA: TGTGCCAGTGACTCACAGGGAACTTACAATCAGCCCCAGCATTTT. This sequence encodes CASDSQGTYNQPQHF. The full variable domain, completed using reference TRBV19 and TRBJ1-5, is DGGITQSPKYLFRKEGQNVTLSCEQNLNHDAMYWYRQDPGQGLRLIYYSQIVNDFQKGDIAEGYSVSREKKESFPLTVTSAQKNPTAFYLCASDSQGTYNQPQHFGDGTRLSIL.

V is TRBV19 and J is TRBJ1-2; 7 positions match TRBD1. The CDR3 loop spans 16 amino acids. With V trimmed by 7 bases and J by 5 bases, 16 bases remained unmatched. The V gene's germline CDR1 is LNHDA and CDR2 SQIVND (reference sequence). CDR3 sequence reads: CASKGVRQGRRYGYTF. Written as DNA, the CDR3 is TGTGCCAGTAAAGGCGTTCGACAGGGTCGAAGATATGGCTACACCTTC.

This clone has a count of ten or more. The chain employs TRBV2 and TRBJ1-2, with 9 positions matching TRBD1. V was clipped by 3 bases and J by 4 bases; unmatched bases: 6. Germline CDR1 SNHLY, CDR2 FYNNEI. This CDR3 has 15 residues. The CDR3 nucleotides are TGTGCCAGCAGTGACCGGGACAGGGCCGTCTATGGCTACACCTTC. Protein sequence: CASSDRDRAVYGYTF.

This clone appeared once. For the CDR3, the DNA is TGTGCCAGCAGCGTAGCTACAGGGGGGGCTACCCAAGAGACCCAGTACTTC. Its protein is CASSVATGGATQETQYF. The chain combines TRBV9 with TRBJ2-5; D possibly corresponds to TRBD1 (8 bases). The V gene lost 0 bases and the J gene lost 1 base, with 16 bases spanning the gap. Looked up from germline, CDR1 is SGDLS and CDR2 is YYNGEE. The CDR3 is 17 residues long. The full variable domain, with the rest looked up from reference TRBV9 and TRBJ2-5, is DSGVTQTPKHLITATGQRVTLRCSPRSGDLSVYWYQQSLDQGLQFLIQYYNGEERAKGNILERFSAQQFPDLHSELNLSSLELGDSALYFCASSVATGGATQETQYFGPGTRLLVL.

The J gene is TRBJ2-5, the V gene TRBV3-1 (or the pseudogene TRBV3-2); 11 nucleotides match TRBD2. The V and J ends lost 3 bases and 5 bases, in that order; junction bases with no gene match: 5. The length of the CDR3 is 15 residues. Germline-derived CDR1 and CDR2 are LGHDT and YNNKEL (reference sequence). DNA of the CDR3: TGTGCCAGCAGCCATCTAGCGGGGGGAAGGGAGACCCAGTACTTC. It yields the protein CASSHLAGGRETQYF.

The rearrangement links TRBV2 to TRBJ2-1, with D maybe TRBD2 (6 bases). Germline V gene data show CDR1 as SNHLY and CDR2 as FYNNEI. V was pared by 4 bases and J by 8 bases, with 15 bases between. This CDR3 comprises 14 residues. In DNA form, the CDR3 reads TGTGCCAGCAGTGTTCGGGGGACCGGGGATGAGCAGTTCTTC. It yields the protein CASSVRGTGDEQFF.

The chain employs TRBV19 and TRBJ1-3; no clear D. The CDR3 has 11 residues. Looked up from germline, CDR1 is LNHDA and CDR2 is SQIVND (reference sequence). Trimming removed 7 bases from V and 7 bases from J, with 8 bases in between. CDR3 sequence: CASNRRNTIYF. The CDR3 coding sequence is TGTGCCAGTAATCGGCGGAACACCATATATTTT.

The chain combines TRBV5-6 with TRBJ2-1, with 15 bases aligning to TRBD2. Unmatched junction bases numbered 9, after V lost 3 bases and J lost 5 bases. The CDR3 totals 18 residues. The germline V gene encodes CDR1 SGHDT and CDR2 YYEEEE. This CDR3 is CASSWTSGRAMGHNEQFF. CDR3 sequence (DNA): TGTGCCAGCAGCTGGACTAGCGGGAGGGCCATGGGTCACAATGAGCAGTTCTTC.

V is TRBV5-1 and J is TRBJ1-3; tentatively, D is TRBD1 (6 bases). Germline CDR1 reads SGHRS; CDR2 reads YFSETQ. Trimming left V 4 bases short and J 2 bases short, with 16 bases between. The CDR3 runs to 16 residues. The CDR3 DNA reads as TGCGCCAGCAGCCTCGGACAGACCCGGACTGGAAACACCATATATTTT. It codes for CASSLGQTRTGNTIYF.

The chain recombines TRBV5-5 with TRBJ1-5; D is unresolved. V was shortened by 0 bases and J by 5 bases, with 12 bases between the two germline ends. CDR1 SGHKS and CDR2 YYEKEE come from the germline V gene (reference sequence). CDR3 length: 15 amino acids. The CDR3 DNA follows: TGTGCCAGCAGCTTGGGGGCTTCCAGCTATCAGCCCCAGCATTTT. It codes for CASSLGASSYQPQHF. The whole variable domain, filled in from reference TRBV5-5 and TRBJ1-5, reads DAGVTQSPTHLIKTRGQQVTLRCSPISGHKSVSWYQQVLGQGPQFIFQYYEKEERGRGNFPDRFSARQFPNYSSELNVNALLLGDSALYLCASSLGASSYQPQHFGDGTRLSIL.

The genes are TRBV15 and TRBJ2-7; 13 bases map to TRBD2. Germline CDR1 is LNHNV and CDR2 is YYDKDF (reference sequence). Unmatched junction bases numbered 4, after V lost 2 bases and J lost 6 bases. The CDR3 sequence is 15 residues long. CDR3 in DNA: TGTGCCACCAGCAGACTGGGACTAGCGGGGCTCGAGCAGTACTTC. Encoded protein: CATSRLGLAGLEQYF.

The chain joins TRBV20-1 to TRBJ2-5; 8 nucleotides line up with TRBD2. V dropped 3 bases and J dropped 2; count of bases not matched to a gene: 11. This CDR3 region has 16 residues. CDR1 and CDR2 from the germline V gene are DFQATT and SNEGSKA (reference sequence). The CDR3 sequence: CSASWRGGRRQETQYF. The DNA for the CDR3 is TGCAGTGCTAGTTGGAGGGGCGGGAGGAGGCAAGAGACCCAGTACTTC.

This chain connects TRBV10-3 to TRBJ1-5, with TRBD1 identical over 10 bases. Trimming at V came to 0 bases and at J to 11 bases, leaving 4 bases not matched to a gene. Looked up from germline, CDR1 is ENHRY and CDR2 is SYGVKD. The CDR3 consists of 14 residues. The CDR3, as DNA: TGTGCCATCAGTGAGTCGGGGACAGGGGAGGCCCAGCATTTT. It translates to CAISESGTGEAQHF.

J is TRBJ1-5 and V is TRBV27, with TRBD1 as a possible D gene (6 bases). The CDR3 sequence is 13 residues long. The germline V and J ends were trimmed by 6 bases and 9 bases, with 15 bases remaining between them. From germline, CDR1 is MNHEY and CDR2 SMNVEV (reference sequence). CDR3 sequence: CASSGTPERPQHF. The CDR3 DNA follows: TGTGCCAGCAGCGGGACACCGGAACGGCCCCAGCATTTT.

This chain links TRBV12-2 with TRBJ2-7; TRBD1, as called in the table, went unchecked against the DNA. TRBV12-2 counts as a pseudogene. The CDR3 spans 16 residues. The CDR3 DNA sequence: TGTGCAAGTCGCAACAACTGGACAGGTAGCTCCTACGAGCAGTACGTC. This sequence encodes CASRNNWTGSSYEQYV.

This clone was observed a single time. The J gene is TRBJ1-3, the V gene TRBV19, with D unclear. V was clipped by 7 bases and J by 0 bases, with 16 bases between them. The CDR3 is 16 amino acids. Per the germline V gene, CDR1 is LNHDA and CDR2 is SQIVND (reference sequence). The CDR3 here is CASNPREGRSGNTIYF. DNA for the CDR3: TGTGCCAGTAACCCCCGGGAAGGGCGCTCTGGAAACACCATATATTTT.

V usage is TRBV5-5 and J usage is TRBJ2-3, with 10 bases fitting TRBD2. V gave up 4 bases and J gave up 6 bases; unmatched junction bases: 5. Looked up from germline, CDR1 is SGHKS and CDR2 is YYEKEE (reference sequence). The CDR3 runs to 14 residues. The CDR3 bases are TGTGCCAGCAGCCTAGCGGGGGCGGGGGATACGCAGTATTTT. Protein sequence: CASSLAGAGDTQYF.

The CDR3 is CASSLNGQDYEQYF. CDR3 bases: TGTGCCAGCAGCTTGAACGGACAGGACTACGAGCAGTACTTC. V and J are TRBV11-3 and TRBJ2-7; 7 bases agree with TRBD1. The trim removed 3 bases at V and 3 bases at J, leaving 5 bases unmatched. Germline CDR1 is SGHNT and CDR2 is YENEEA. The CDR3 sequence is 14 residues long.

The V call is TRBV18, the J call TRBJ1-1, with TRBD1 matching over 8 bases. Germline CDR1 reads KGHSH; CDR2 reads LQKENI. There are 12 residues in the CDR3. The V and J ends lost 4 bases and 7 bases, in that order; junction bases with no gene match: 2. In DNA form, the CDR3 reads TGTGCCAGCTCACTGGGGACAGGTGAAGCTTTCTTT. Its protein is CASSLGTGEAFF.

V and J are TRBV6-1 and TRBJ1-2; 8 bases are a match to TRBD1. Germline loops: CDR1 MNHNS, CDR2 SASEGT. CDR3 length: 13 amino acids. V lost 3 bases and J lost 14; bases outside the gene matches: 11. The CDR3, as DNA: TGTGCCAGCAGTGACGTCAGGGGGCAGTATAGGACCTTC. Translation gives CASSDVRGQYRTF.

The chain has TRBV18 and TRBJ1-2; D remains ambiguous. Germline assignment: CDR1 KGHSH and CDR2 LQKENI. V lost 0 bases and J lost 9, with 8 bases in between. The CDR3 is 12 residues long. CDR3 region: CASSPPTDRYTF. In DNA form, the CDR3 reads TGTGCCAGCTCACCACCAACAGACCGCTACACCTTC.